This TCR beta chain appears in the sequencing data of a study of blood T cell repertoires in COVID-19. About the study: Collection of acute and convalescent COVID-19 samples took place in the United States, Italy and Spain.

Measured with immunoSEQ multiplex PCR; TCRdb has only the in-frame clones, and not every one. The sample has some 200,000 clones; 75% to 90% are singletons. CDR1 MGHRA and CDR2 YSYEKL come from the germline V gene. The CDR3 runs 14 residues. V shed 4 bases and J 6 bases; nucleotides not matched to a gene: 4. Cohort allocation depended upon clinical history that participants reported. This receptor was taken from a woman aged 18 to 35 in a cohort exposed to, infected with or recovered from COVID-19 (not recorded which). The V gene is TRBV4-1, the J gene TRBJ1-5; 9 positions match TRBD1. What was sequenced was PBMCs or T cells enriched from blood (not recorded which). DNA for the CDR3: TGCGCCAGCAGCCCAGGACAGGGGACTCAGCCCCAGCATTTT. It translates to CASSPGQGTQPQHF.